This entry features one T cell receptor beta chain sequence. This receptor's antigen is unknown. Qualities for individual bases were not recorded, and no much larger clone is one base off. The data were taken from a study of blood T cells in healthy people across ages (dated by TCRdb to about 2015). In terms of the full investigation: In model experiments, template switching captured about one uniquely barcoded TCR beta cDNA molecule for every two T cells. The study measured age-related changes in TCR beta repertoire diversity using deep sequencing normalized with unique cDNA molecular identifiers. The donors were divided into four age groups: young (average around 15 years), middle-aged (around 37), aged (about 61) and long-lived (roughly 88). To avoid experimental bias, donors of different ages were distributed randomly across sequencing lanes. Two additional independent replicas of 1 million unique cDNA reads from the same blood draw were analyzed for two donors (one aged 18 to 30 and one aged 80 or older). Findings and caveats that apply to the study as a whole: Bulk unsorted PBMC profiling prevented conclusive comparison of naive and antigen-experienced compartments. Observed TCR beta diversity per million T cells fell roughly linearly with age, and a significant reduction was already apparent by age approximately 41. A strong correlation was found between observed TCR beta diversity and the percentage of naive T cells measured by flow cytometry. Compared with the aged group, more naive CD4+ T cells, fewer expanded clones and increased TCR diversity were shown by the long-lived group, suggesting age selection. The CMV infection status of donors was not known, potentially confounding age-related changes in expanded clonotypes. Estimates of total diversity from one million sequenced T cells were regarded as lower bounds and underestimates.

Library preparation used 5' RACE. Sequencer: Illumina HiSeq 2500. A second PCR of about 6 to 11 cycles was run with a J-beta primer mix and a sample-barcoded 5' primer. A template-switch 5' adaptor carrying 12 random nucleotides introduced a unique molecular identifier onto each TCR beta cDNA molecule. Each sample yielded at least 2.5 million CDR3-containing paired-end reads. First-strand cDNA synthesis was performed from all RNA using the Mint cDNA synthesis kit, with priming by a TRBC-specific oligonucleotide. After uracil-DNA glycosylase treatment, a first 18-cycle PCR used universal primers M1SS and BC2_uni_R on all cDNA. The source study handled its data this way. Normalization of each sample was performed by random selection of 1 million high-quality reads, each carrying a distinct molecular identifier. Instead of being binned into consensus sequences, reads that shared molecular identifiers were thrown out. MiTCR, with a Q25 quality threshold and the strictest error-elimination algorithm, was used for CDR3 identification, clonotype clustering and error correction. Lower-bound total TCR beta diversity was estimated with a nonparametric unseen species model using Euler transformation. The public sequencing data were trimmed at Q25 with fastp and processed into clonotypes with MiXCR by TCRdb, which kept only in-frame beta chains. Every CDR3 protein is listed once, alongside the most common genes and DNA of its rows. These V and J calls derive from TCRdb rather than the authors' analysis. Present in this sample are roughly 1,700,000 distinct CDR3 sequences, 25% to 30% of which were seen just once. 7.7% of the sample rests with the top ten.

Trimming at the junction amounts to 0 bases on V and 5 bases on J, and the germline ends lie 14 bases apart. The germline V gene (reference sequence) sets CDR1 to SGHKS and CDR2 to YYEKEE. Including cysteine and phenylalanine, the CDR3 has 15 amino acids. Kept here is only the CDR3 DNA, which spans 45 bases and is read in frame from base 1. Donors were 35 to 40 systemically healthy Caucasian individuals from Russia aged 6 to 90 years. Roughly 11 milliliters of peripheral blood were drawn from each donor into EDTA-treated Vacutainer tubes. Ficoll-Paque density-gradient centrifugation was used to isolate PBMCs, with at least 7 million per sample. Total RNA was extracted from PBMCs with Trizol reagent, with at least 6 micrograms obtained per sample. For every donor, an aliquot of PBMCs went through flow cytometry to measure the percentages of naive CD45RAhigh/CD27high T cells.

The source is a woman under 40 in good health. The sequencing input was blood. This chain is built from TRBV5-5 and TRBJ2-5, with the identity of the D gene unclear. DNA sequence: TGTGCCAGCAGCTTGGAGGGCTCCCCTGGGGAGACCCAGTACTTC. It translates as CASSLEGSPGETQYF.